The 17 T cell receptor beta chains given below trace back to one sample, sequenced in a study of blood T cell repertoires in COVID-19. TCRdb keeps only in-frame clones here, not all; method: immunoSEQ multiplex PCR. This sample has roughly 160,000 clones; 85% to 90% occur once, and the top ten carry roughly 7%. The sequenced sample consisted of peripheral blood. The receptors originated from a man aged 50-59 years with active or convalescent COVID-19.

The rearrangement links TRBV10-1 to TRBJ1-4; the D gene is possibly TRBD1 (6 bases). Per the germline V gene, CDR1 is WNHNN and CDR2 is SYGVQD (reference sequence). The V gene lost 2 bases and the J gene lost 7 bases, with 20 bases spanning the gap. The CDR3 extends over 17 amino acids. CDR3: CASSEGGAALIGEKLFF. The CDR3 DNA follows: TGCGCCAGCAGTGAGGGGGGGGCGGCTTTGATAGGTGAAAAACTGTTTTTT.

This sequence joins TRBV5-5 and TRBJ1-2, with 10 bases matching TRBD1. The V and J ends lost 2 bases and 5 bases, in that order; junction bases with no gene match: 9. In germline, CDR1 is SGHKS, CDR2 YYEKEE (reference sequence). The CDR3 runs to 16 residues. The CDR3 bases are TGTGCCAGCAGCTTAGTTACCGGGACAGGGGTTTATGGCTACACCTTC. This translates into CASSLVTGTGVYGYTF.

The CDR3 here is CATSGGTGPRNNQPQHF. The CDR3, as DNA: TGTGCCACCAGTGGCGGGACAGGGCCAAGAAACAATCAGCCCCAGCATTTT. The gene calls are TRBV24-1 and TRBJ1-5; the match to TRBD1 covers 9 bases. CDR1 is KGHDR and CDR2 is SFDVKD in the germline V gene. V shed 5 bases, J shed 3 bases, and the junction held 10 bases outside the gene matches. The CDR3 loop spans 17 amino acids.

The rearrangement uses TRBV7-9 and TRBJ1-4; D not resolved. The CDR3 length is 16 residues. Per the germline V gene, CDR1 is SEHNR and CDR2 is FQNEAQ (reference sequence). V was trimmed by 2 bases and J by 5 bases, leaving 15 bases between them. CDR3 sequence: CASSLNHGGSNEKLFF. In nucleotides, the CDR3 is TGTGCCAGCAGCTTAAACCATGGAGGGTCCAATGAAAAACTGTTTTTT.

The chain combines TRBV15 with TRBJ1-5; TRBD1 agrees at 7 bases. The V segment lost 1 base and the J segment 3 bases; nucleotides outside the gene matches: 6. Germline CDR1 reads LNHNV; CDR2 reads YYDKDF (reference sequence). This CDR3 contains 16 residues. The CDR3 region has the DNA TGTGCCACCAGCAGAGGAGGGACAGTGATCAATCAGCCCCAGCATTTT. This sequence encodes CATSRGGTVINQPQHF.

The rearrangement links TRBV15 to TRBJ1-3; no definite D call. V was shortened by 5 bases and J by 4 bases, with 12 bases between the two germline ends. Germline loops: CDR1 LNHNV, CDR2 YYDKDF (reference sequence). CDR3 length: 14 amino acids. The CDR3 DNA reads as TGTGCCACCAGCGTAACTCGAGAAGGAAACACCATATATTTT. Protein sequence: CATSVTREGNTIYF.

The chain joins TRBV12-5 to TRBJ2-3, with a weak D call TRBD2 (6 bases). V lost 1 base and J 2 bases, leaving 10 bases between the germline ends. The germline V gene encodes CDR1 LGHNT and CDR2 FRNRAP. The CDR3 contains 15 residues. CDR3 bases: TGTGCTAGTGGTTTGGGGGGAGGCTACACAGATACGCAGTATTTT. Translated: CASGLGGGYTDTQYF.

The table lists this clone with a count of one. V is TRBV7-2 and J is TRBJ1-3, with no clear D. Trimming took off 1 base at V and 3 bases at J, with 4 bases between the two ends. The germline gives CDR1 SGHTA, CDR2 FQGNSA. The CDR3 sequence is 13 residues long. The CDR3, as DNA: TGTGCCAGCAGCTTAGATATTGGAAACACCATATATTTT. Its protein product is CASSLDIGNTIYF.

This clone was recorded a few times. The chain has TRBV5-6 and TRBJ2-7; D unclear. Germline V lookup: CDR1 SGHDT, CDR2 YYEEEE. This CDR3 has 13 amino acids. V gave up 0 bases and J gave up 4 bases, with 8 bases separating them. CDR3 DNA: TGTGCCAGCAGCTTGGTAGACACGTACGAGCAGTACTTC. It is translated as CASSLVDTYEQYF.

This clone occurred a few times. The V call is TRBV11-3, the J call TRBJ2-1; TRBD2 matches at 9 bases. The CDR3 covers 15 residues. After removal of 0 bases from V and 10 bases from J, the junction contained 7 bases not matched to a gene. The V gene's germline CDR1 is SGHNT and CDR2 YENEEA. The CDR3 protein is CASSLEWREGHEQFF. The CDR3 nucleotides read TGTGCCAGCAGCTTAGAGTGGCGGGAGGGCCACGAGCAGTTCTTC.

The rearrangement uses TRBV5-6 and TRBJ1-2, with 9 bases lining up with TRBD1. The CDR3 runs 14 residues. The V segment lost 4 bases and the J segment 8 bases; nucleotides outside the gene matches: 9. Per the germline V gene, CDR1 is SGHDT and CDR2 is YYEEEE. This chain's CDR3 is CASSLGQGNIGYTF. DNA of the CDR3: TGTGCCAGCAGCCTGGGACAGGGTAATATCGGCTACACCTTC.

V and J are TRBV4-3 and TRBJ2-1; D ambiguous. Trimming removed 1 base at V and 13 bases at J, with 8 bases between. The CDR3 runs 11 residues. Germline V gives CDR1 LGHNA, CDR2 YSLEER. The CDR3 is CASSQAREQFF. CDR3 bases: TGCGCCAGCAGCCAAGCCCGCGAACAGTTCTTC.

The chain is built from TRBV11-3 and TRBJ2-1; D remains unclear. CDR1 SGHNT and CDR2 YENEEA come from the germline V gene. The CDR3 is 14 residues long. Trimming took off 1 base at V and 4 bases at J, with 8 bases between the two ends. The CDR3 DNA reads as TGTGCCAGCAGCTTAGGAGGCCGGTACAATGAGCAGTTCTTC. It codes for CASSLGGRYNEQFF.

The V and J genes are TRBV5-5 and TRBJ1-6, with D possibly TRBD1 on 5 matching bases. V was trimmed by 2 bases and J by 8 bases, leaving 8 bases between them. Germline-derived CDR1 and CDR2 are SGHKS and YYEKEE (reference sequence). This CDR3 region has 13 residues. DNA of the CDR3: TGTGCCAGCAGCTTCCGGGGGGATTCACCCCTCCACTTT. This sequence encodes CASSFRGDSPLHF.

The chain is built from TRBV5-6 and TRBJ1-2, with D perhaps TRBD1 (5 bases). The CDR3 has 14 amino acids. CDR1 is SGHDT, CDR2 YYEEEE, per germline. V was clipped by 2 bases and J by 5 bases, with 13 bases between them. The CDR3, as DNA: TGTGCCAGCAGCTTCAATTCAGGGTTTTATGGCTACACCTTC. This codes for CASSFNSGFYGYTF.

V gene TRBV29-1 combines with J gene TRBJ2-7, with TRBD1 as a possible D gene (6 bases). Trimming removed 0 bases at V and 3 bases at J, with 12 bases between. CDR1 is SQVTM, CDR2 ANQGSEA, per germline. The CDR3 is 14 amino acids. CDR3 sequence reads: CSVEDQGRGYEQYF. The CDR3, as DNA: TGCAGCGTTGAAGATCAGGGCAGGGGCTACGAGCAGTACTTC.

J is TRBJ1-2 and V is TRBV25-1; 9 bases are shared with TRBD1. This CDR3 region has 15 residues. Looked up from germline, CDR1 is MGHDK and CDR2 is SYGVNS. V was clipped by 6 bases and J by 4 bases; unmatched bases: 9. The CDR3 loop reads CASRPQGAGGYGYTF. CDR3 coding DNA: TGTGCCAGCAGACCACAGGGGGCGGGAGGCTATGGCTACACCTTC.